Here is one TCR beta chain with its context. TCRdb re-derived calls from the RACE reads in MiXCR, one entry per CDR3 protein. The table has around 200,000 distinct CDR3 sequences, 24% seen once; the top ten hold under 2.5%. The data are from a study of human T cells and chemical hapten exposure. Overall study context: Patch testing was performed with 0.01% DPC on the upper back, with reading at 6 days.

V lost 6 bases, J lost 5 bases, and 11 bases stayed unmatched. The CDR3 runs 16 residues. Per the germline V gene, CDR1 is MNHEY and CDR2 is SVGAGI. Time point reported: patch test 3, about 24 weeks after DPC sensitization. Treatment denoted: therapeutic diphenylcyclopropenone sensitization with weekly scalp DPC. The rearrangement uses TRBV6-5 and TRBJ2-1; 9 bases fit TRBD1. The receptor was isolated from a woman aged 40 to 50 with alopecia areata. Some clones in this sample may be carry-over from other donors' samples. Sequenced here: whole blood, sampled in connection with sensitization to the hapten diphenylcyclopropenone (DPC). As DNA, the CDR3 is TGTGCCAGCAGCACATACAGGGGGCCAGGTGACAATGAGCAGTTCTTC. Translation gives CASSTYRGPGDNEQFF.